These 10 T cell receptor beta chains were sequenced from one sample in a study of blood T cell repertoires in COVID-19. Generated by immunoSEQ multiplex PCR, the TCRdb table keeps only in-frame clones and is missing some. The sample holds approximately 80,000 clones; around four fifths are singletons and the top ten take less than 10%. Material: peripheral blood. All receptors derive from a human donor in a cohort sampled during active COVID-19.

The CDR3 DNA reads as TGCGCCAGCAGCCAAGTCGGGACAGGCAAAGAGACCCAGTACTTC. This encodes CASSQVGTGKETQYF. The V call is TRBV4-1, the J call TRBJ2-5, with 8 bases aligning to TRBD1. Germline V CDR1 and CDR2: MGHRA, YSYEKL. The CDR3 extends over 15 amino acids. J was trimmed by 3 bases and V by 1 base; bases with no gene match: 4.

The chain's CDR3 is CASTRTGFSYEQYF. As DNA, the CDR3 is TGTGCCAGCACCCGGACAGGGTTTTCCTACGAGCAGTACTTC. J is TRBJ2-7 and V is TRBV6-5; 8 nucleotides agree with TRBD1. The CDR3 spans 14 residues. Looked up from germline, CDR1 is MNHEY and CDR2 is SVGAGI. V was clipped by 7 bases and J by 1 base; unmatched bases: 6.

This chain uses TRBV6-5 with TRBJ1-1; tentative D call: TRBD1 (5 bases). Germline V CDR1 and CDR2: MNHEY, SVGAGI. There are 14 residues in the CDR3. Trimming took off 6 bases at V and 1 base at J, with 12 bases between the two ends. The CDR3 sequence: CASRLGQANTEAFF. For the CDR3, the DNA is TGTGCCAGCAGACTGGGGCAGGCGAACACTGAAGCTTTCTTT.

V is TRBV7-8 and J is TRBJ2-1; 8 bases fit TRBD2. CDR1 and CDR2 (germline): SGHVS, FQNEAQ. CDR3 length equals 17 residues. Trimming at V came to 0 bases and at J to 7 bases, leaving 11 bases not matched to a gene. The CDR3 protein is CASSLALRAGGLNEQFF. CDR3 in DNA: TGTGCCAGCAGCTTAGCGCTACGTGCGGGGGGTCTAAATGAGCAGTTCTTC.

There are a few counts of this clone. The genes are TRBV6-2 or TRBV6-3 and TRBJ2-1, with a possible D match to TRBD1 (5 bases). The ends were cut back, 6 bases at V and 9 bases at J, with 24 bases in the middle. The CDR3 extends over 16 amino acids. CDR1 and CDR2 from the germline V gene are MNHEY and SVGEGT. The CDR3 is CASSLETAGNMGEQFF. The CDR3 nucleotides read TGTGCCAGCAGCCTCGAGACAGCTGGGAACATGGGTGAGCAGTTCTTC.

About this clone itself: In the same sample, other DNA sequences code for this CDR3. The gene calls are TRBV5-5 and TRBJ1-4; 9 bases agree with TRBD1. After removal of 4 bases from V and 3 bases from J, the junction contained 4 bases not matched to a gene. The CDR3 runs to 15 residues. Germline lookup yields CDR1 SGHKS and CDR2 YYEKEE (reference sequence). The CDR3 DNA reads TGTGCCAGCAGCCTACAGGGGGCGCCTAATGAAAAACTGTTTTTT. Its translation: CASSLQGAPNEKLFF. The entire variable domain, with the rest obtained from reference TRBV5-5 and TRBJ1-4, is as follows: DAGVTQSPTHLIKTRGQQVTLRCSPISGHKSVSWYQQVLGQGPQFIFQYYEKEERGRGNFPDRFSARQFPNYSSELNVNALLLGDSALYLCASSLQGAPNEKLFFGSGTQLSVL.

The chain combines TRBV10-3 with TRBJ2-7; 10 bases align to TRBD2. With 10 bases clipped from V and 3 bases from J, the junction kept 9 bases outside the gene matches. The CDR3 is made up of 14 amino acids. Per the germline V gene, CDR1 is ENHRY and CDR2 is SYGVKD. The CDR3 spells CATKGLADNYEQYF. The CDR3 region has the DNA TGTGCCACTAAAGGACTAGCGGATAACTACGAGCAGTACTTC.

This chain joins TRBV5-1 and TRBJ2-5, with 9 nucleotides matching TRBD2. V lost 4 bases to trimming and J lost 5 bases; unmatched junction nucleotides: 6. CDR3 length equals 14 residues. The V gene's germline CDR1 is SGHRS and CDR2 YFSETQ. CDR3 sequence: CASSALAGWETQYF. The CDR3 DNA is TGCGCCAGCAGCGCCCTAGCGGGGTGGGAGACCCAGTACTTC.

V is TRBV29-1 and J is TRBJ2-5, with 7 bases identical to TRBD1. Trimming took 2 bases from V and 4 from J; bases not matched to a gene: 7. The germline V gene has CDR1 SQVTM and CDR2 ANQGSEA. The length of the CDR3 is 14 residues. The CDR3 protein is CSVEKGALGETQYF. The CDR3 DNA follows: TGCAGCGTTGAAAAGGGGGCGCTTGGAGAGACCCAGTACTTC. Full variable domain (outside the CDR3, taken from reference TRBV29-1 and TRBJ2-5): SAVISQKPSRDICQRGTSLTIQCQVDSQVTMMFWYRQQPGQSLTLIATANQGSEATYESGFVIDKFPISRPNLTFSTLTVSNMSPEDSSIYLCSVEKGALGETQYFGPGTRLLVL.

The rearrangement uses TRBV11-3 and TRBJ2-5; TRBD2 matches 7 bases. The CDR3 runs to 14 residues. Germline loops: CDR1 SGHNT, CDR2 YENEEA. With 6 bases clipped from V and 3 bases from J, the junction kept 7 bases outside the gene matches. CDR3 protein: CASRGRGTKETQYF. The CDR3 DNA reads TGTGCCAGCAGGGGGAGGGGTACCAAAGAGACCCAGTACTTC.